This TCR beta chain was obtained from a study of post-analysis software for immune sequencing data. Study information: Relapsing-remitting, secondary progressive and progressive-relapsing courses of multiple sclerosis were included.

From germline, CDR1 is MDHEN and CDR2 SYDVKM. Deletions cut 6 bases from V and 9 bases from J, with 14 bases between. This CDR3 region has 12 residues. Unique molecular identifiers tagged the TCR beta cDNA libraries. From the PCR reads, TCRdb called clonotypes with MiXCR, one entry per CDR3 protein. The sample includes approximately 400,000 distinct CDR3 sequences, about a third seen only once; the top ten take under 15%. Study-level findings and limits: F measure grouped same-batch samples tightly together. Multiple sclerosis patients showed significantly lower normalized Chao1 diversity than controls did. Patients had higher frequencies than controls of roughly 5 TRBV segments, including TRBV5-6, TRBV5-1 and TRBV20-1.

This clonotype was detected a few times. Its antigen is not known. The receptor's source is a girl aged 5 to 17 with multiple sclerosis. Sequences were obtained from blood. The V gene is TRBV28, the J gene TRBJ2-5; D might be TRBD2 (6 bases). This chain's CDR3 is CASSQPLAAQYF. In DNA form, the CDR3 reads TGTGCCAGCAGCCAACCATTAGCGGCCCAGTACTTC.